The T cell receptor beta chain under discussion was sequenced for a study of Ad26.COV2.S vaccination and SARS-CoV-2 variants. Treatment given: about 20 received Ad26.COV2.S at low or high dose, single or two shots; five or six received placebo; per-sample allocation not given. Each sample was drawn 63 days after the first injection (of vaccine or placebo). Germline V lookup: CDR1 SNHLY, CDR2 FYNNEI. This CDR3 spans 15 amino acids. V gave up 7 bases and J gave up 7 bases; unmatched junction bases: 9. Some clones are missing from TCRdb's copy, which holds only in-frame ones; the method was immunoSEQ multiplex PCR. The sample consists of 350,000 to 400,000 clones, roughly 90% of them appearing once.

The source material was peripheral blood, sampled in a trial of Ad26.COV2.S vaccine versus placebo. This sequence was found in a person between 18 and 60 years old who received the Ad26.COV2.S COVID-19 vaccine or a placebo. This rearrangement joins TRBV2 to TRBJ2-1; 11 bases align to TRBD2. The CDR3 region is CASTLPGLAENEQFF. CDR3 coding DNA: TGTGCCAGCACCTTGCCGGGACTAGCGGAAAATGAGCAGTTCTTC.